These 18 T cell receptor beta chains originate from one sample sequenced in a study of blood T cells in healthy people across ages. A second PCR, run for about 6 to 12 cycles, used a sample-barcoded 5' primer plus a J-beta primer mix. TCRdb redid the calling of the 5' RACE reads with MiXCR, one entry per CDR3 protein. Among about 2 million distinct CDR3 sequences listed, around 50% were seen once. Sequencing was carried out using blood. The receptors derive from a woman aged 40 to 50 in good health.

V and J are TRBV7-9 and TRBJ2-5, with D perhaps matching TRBD1 (6 bases). V dropped 5 bases and J dropped 2 bases, with 18 bases sitting between them. Germline assignment: CDR1 SEHNR and CDR2 FQNEAQ (reference sequence). This CDR3 is built from 16 residues. The CDR3 DNA reads TGTGCCAGCAGCATAAACAGGGCTTCCTTACAAGAGACCCAGTACTTC. It encodes CASSINRASLQETQYF.

Here the CDR3 reads CASSLAGKVGYGYTF. DNA for the CDR3: TGTGCCAGCAGCTTGGCGGGAAAGGTTGGCTATGGCTACACCTTC. This chain joins TRBV5-6 and TRBJ1-2; no reliable D call. This CDR3 has 15 residues. Germline CDR1 reads SGHDT; CDR2 reads YYEEEE. V was shortened by 0 bases and J by 4 bases, with 13 bases between the two germline ends.

In DNA, the CDR3 is TGTGCCATCAGTGAGCCTCAGGGTGGGGGCTTTGAGCAGTACTTC. Its protein is CAISEPQGGGFEQYF. V usage is TRBV10-3 and J usage is TRBJ2-4; a possible D gene is TRBD1 (6 bases). Germline CDR1 ENHRY, CDR2 SYGVKD. V lost 2 bases to trimming and J lost 13 bases, with 21 bases between them. There are 15 residues in the CDR3.

Regarding this clonotype: Germline and junction disagree at one end, which may indicate a read error. J is TRBJ2-1 and V is TRBV24-1; D unclear. The CDR3 runs to 14 residues. The germline V gene has CDR1 KGHDR and CDR2 SFDVKD. CDR3 loop: CTTSEPGWASEQFF. CDR3 sequence (DNA): TGTACCACCAGTGAGCCCGGGTGGGCCAGTGAGCAGTTCTTC.

V and J are TRBV6-6 and TRBJ1-6; D is undetermined. The CDR3 runs 13 residues. Germline V lookup: CDR1 MNHNY, CDR2 SVGAGI (reference sequence). With 2 bases removed from V and 5 bases from J, the gap between germline ends came to 4 bases. This CDR3 is CASSYQNNSPLHF. In DNA, the CDR3 is TGTGCCAGCAGTTACCAGAATAATTCACCCCTCCACTTT.

This clonotype turned up a few times. This chain connects TRBV11-2 to TRBJ2-7, with 7 positions matching TRBD1. This CDR3 region has 15 residues. With V trimmed by 5 bases and J by 4 bases, 11 bases remained unmatched. The germline gives CDR1 SGHAT, CDR2 FQNNGV. CDR3 nucleotides: TGTGCCAGCAGCCTACTGGGACAGACACTGTACGAGCAGTACTTC. Encoded protein: CASSLLGQTLYEQYF. The variable domain in full, with the rest retrieved from reference TRBV11-2 and TRBJ2-7, is EAGVAQSPRYKIIEKRQSVAFWCNPISGHATLYWYQQILGQGPKLLIQFQNNGVVDDSQLPKDRFSAERLKGVDSTLKIQPAKLEDSAVYLCASSLLGQTLYEQYFGPGTRLTVT.

This chain links TRBV5-1 with TRBJ2-3; 7 positions agree with TRBD2. This CDR3 has 15 amino acids. Germline-derived CDR1 and CDR2 are SGHRS and YFSETQ. V shed 7 bases and J 2 bases; nucleotides not matched to a gene: 10. The CDR3 DNA reads as TGCGCCAGCGCACCCCCCAGCGGGATCACAGATACGCAGTATTTT. Translation: CASAPPSGITDTQYF.

The chain couples TRBV7-2 to TRBJ2-5; 8 bases agree with TRBD1. Near its end, the DNA agrees better with TRBJ2-7, so the J call may be wrong. The CDR3 sequence is 16 residues long. The germline V gene encodes CDR1 SGHTA and CDR2 FQGNSA. The CDR3 sequence is CASSLAAGQGTDEQYF. In DNA, the CDR3 is TGTGCCAGCAGCTTAGCCGCAGGACAGGGTACCGACGAGCAGTACTTC.

This clonotype has a count of ten or more. V is TRBV5-1 and J is TRBJ2-5, with D possibly being TRBD1 or TRBD2 (5 bases each). The CDR3 totals 12 residues. Germline V gene sequence: CDR1 SGHRS, CDR2 YFSETQ. V was clipped by 2 bases and J by 5 bases, with 7 bases between them. CDR3 amino acids: CASSFGAETQYF. The CDR3 coding sequence is TGCGCCAGCAGCTTCGGGGCGGAGACCCAGTACTTC.

The chain couples TRBV7-9 to TRBJ1-2; 8 nucleotides align to TRBD1. Trimming took 5 bases from V and 6 from J; bases not matched to a gene: 11. CDR3 size: 15 residues. Germline V gene lookup returns CDR1 SEHNR and CDR2 FQNEAQ (reference sequence). CDR3 nucleotide sequence: TGTGCCAGCAGCCGACCGTATCAGGGGGCTGATGGCTACACCTTC. This sequence encodes CASSRPYQGADGYTF.

The J gene is TRBJ2-5, the V gene TRBV2; D call uncertain. In germline, CDR1 is SNHLY, CDR2 FYNNEI. Trimming shortened V by 3 bases and J by 5 bases, and 7 bases separated the two germline ends. CDR3 length: 12 amino acids. The DNA of the CDR3 is TGTGCCAGCAGTGACCTCCGGGAGACCCAGTACTTC. Protein: CASSDLRETQYF.

The chain uses TRBV5-1 and TRBJ1-1; no reliable D call. Germline CDR1 SGHRS, CDR2 YFSETQ. CDR3 length: 14 residues. Trimming took 0 bases from V and 3 from J, leaving 9 bases between them. Here the CDR3 DNA reads TGCGCCAGCAGCTTGGTGGGGAGGCACACTGAAGCTTTCTTT. Protein: CASSLVGRHTEAFF.

This clonotype was seen only a few times. The chain links TRBV9 to TRBJ2-5; possible D gene TRBD2, 6 bases. Germline-derived CDR1 and CDR2 are SGDLS and YYNGEE. The germline V and J ends were trimmed by 0 bases and 5 bases, with 14 bases remaining between them. The CDR3 has 15 amino acids. The CDR3 protein is CASSVGWTTPETQYF. In nucleotides, the CDR3 is TGTGCCAGCAGCGTAGGATGGACTACACCGGAGACCCAGTACTTC.

The chain combines TRBV29-1 with TRBJ1-6; 8 bases align to TRBD1. The junction had 11 bases not matched to a gene; V was cut back by 6 bases and J by 7 bases. Germline V CDR1 and CDR2: SQVTM, ANQGSEA. There are 15 residues in the CDR3. The DNA for the CDR3 is TGCAGCGTGGCCACCGGACAGGGAGAAAATTCACCCCTCCACTTT. It encodes CSVATGQGENSPLHF.

The V gene is TRBV20-1, the J gene TRBJ2-3; D might be TRBD1 or TRBD2, each matching 5 bases. CDR1 is DFQATT and CDR2 is SNEGSKA in the germline V gene (reference sequence). V was shortened by 2 bases and J by 0 bases, with 12 bases between the two germline ends. CDR3 size: 15 residues. As DNA, the CDR3 is TGCAGTGCTAGATCTGGGGGTCGGAGCACAGATACGCAGTATTTT. Translation gives CSARSGGRSTDTQYF.

This clonotype was observed a few times. The V gene is TRBV7-4, the J gene TRBJ2-7; D not resolved. The V gene's germline CDR1 is SGHVT and CDR2 SQSDAQ. The CDR3 is 14 amino acids. Between the trimmed V and J ends, which lost 1 base and 3 bases, there was a span of 10 bases. Here the CDR3 reads CASSLDPGVYEQYF. The CDR3 DNA reads as TGTGCCAGCAGCTTAGATCCAGGAGTCTACGAGCAGTACTTC.

V gene TRBV6-1 combines with J gene TRBJ2-5; the match to TRBD1 covers 8 bases. Unmatched junction bases numbered 14, after V lost 6 bases and J lost 2 bases. The CDR3 has 17 residues. Germline V gene data show CDR1 as MNHNS and CDR2 as SASEGT. The CDR3 here is CASRETGVGMSQETQYF. The CDR3 coding sequence is TGTGCCAGCAGAGAGACAGGGGTGGGGATGTCGCAAGAGACCCAGTACTTC.

V and J are TRBV12-3 or TRBV12-4 and TRBJ2-3; D is uncertain. The CDR3 is 13 amino acids. Trimming left V 4 bases short and J 2 bases short, with 7 bases between. The CDR3 is CASSSLTTDTQYF. The CDR3 DNA is TGTGCCAGCAGTTCGTTGACCACAGATACGCAGTATTTT.